These T cell receptor beta chains were read from a single sample in a study of blood T cell repertoires in COVID-19. TCRdb's copy holds only in-frame clones and misses some; the assay was immunoSEQ multiplex PCR. The repertoire consists of roughly 150,000 clones, with 84% occurring once and the leading ten covering less than 3%. Sequenced input: peripheral blood. The source of these receptors is a woman of 80 years or more with COVID-19, enrolled during active disease. The CDR3 runs from the conserved cysteine through the conserved F or W. A D gene is named only where the DNA matches it firmly. The listing skips clone size in some rows; elsewhere it reads once, few, many or a size class.

CDR3nt	CDR3aa	j_gene	abundance	d_gene	v_gene
TGTGCCAGCAGTTATAGCGGGAGCTCCTACGAGCAGTACTTC	CASSYSGSSYEQYF	TRBJ2-7	-	TRBD2	TRBV6-5
TGTGCCAGTAGTGTCCGGGGAACCACAGATACGCAGTATTTT	CASSVRGTTDTQYF	TRBJ2-3	-	-	TRBV19
TGTGCCAGCAGCCAAGATAAAGCGGCGACCTCCTACAATGAGCAGTTCTTC	CASSQDKAATSYNEQFF	TRBJ2-1	-	-	TRBV4-2
TGTGCCAGTAGTCCTACAGGGGGGAAGGTCGAAAAACTGTTTTTT	CASSPTGGKVEKLFF	TRBJ1-4	-	TRBD1	TRBV19
TGTGCCAGCAGCAAAGCGGGACTAGCGGGGGGGCTTAACTACGAGCAGTACTTC	CASSKAGLAGGLNYEQYF	TRBJ2-7	-	-	TRBV21-1
TGTGCCTGGGACAGGGGCGCCAACACTGAAGCTTTCTTT	CAWDRGANTEAFF	TRBJ1-1	-	TRBD1	TRBV30
TGCACCAGCAGCCTGGACAGGTTTGGCTACACCTTC	CTSSLDRFGYTF	TRBJ1-2	few	-	TRBV1
TGTGCCAGCAGCTTCGCGAAAGCGACCCAGTACTTC	CASSFAKATQYF	TRBJ2-5	-	-	TRBV7-2
TGCGCCAGCAGTGAGTCGAGCTACGAGCAGTACTTC	CASSESSYEQYF	TRBJ2-7	-	-	TRBV10-2
TGTGCCAGCAGTTACACCCCGGGTAGCTCCTACGAGCAGTACTTC	CASSYTPGSSYEQYF	TRBJ2-7	-	-	TRBV6-5
TGTGCCAGCAGCTTAGTAGCTGCTAGCGGGCGGGGAAATGAGCAGTTCTTC	CASSLVAASGRGNEQFF	TRBJ2-1	few	TRBD2	TRBV7-9
TGTGCCAGTGGCCGCGTGCGGGGCAGCACAGATACGCAGTATTTT	CASGRVRGSTDTQYF	TRBJ2-3	-	-	TRBV13
TGCAGTGCTGGTGGACTAGCGGGGACCGGGGAGCTGTTTTTT	CSAGGLAGTGELFF	TRBJ2-2	-	TRBD2	TRBV20-1
TGTGCCAGCAGTTTATCGGGCGATCAGCCCCAGCATTTT	CASSLSGDQPQHF	TRBJ1-5	few	-	TRBV27
TGTGCCAGCAGCAAAACCTCCCCGGGGTTTGGAAATCAGCCCCAGCATTTT	CASSKTSPGFGNQPQHF	TRBJ1-5	once	-	TRBV7-8
TGTGCCAGCAAATCACTAGCGGGGGAATACAATGAGCAGTTCTTC	CASKSLAGEYNEQFF	TRBJ2-1	-	TRBD2	TRBV6-4
TGCGCCAGCAGCCCCAGAGGGGGAGGGGCCAACGTCCTGACTTTC	CASSPRGGGANVLTF	TRBJ2-6	-	-	TRBV5-1
TGTGCCAGCAGCGGGAAACAGGGGCACACTGAAGCTTTCTTT	CASSGKQGHTEAFF	TRBJ1-1	-	TRBD1	TRBV9
TGTGCCAGCAGCGGACAGGTAGCGGGAGGGGGGCAGTACTTC	CASSGQVAGGGQYF	TRBJ2-7	few	TRBD2	TRBV2
TGTGCCAGCAGTCTCGAGAGGGGGAGAAACTATGGCTACACCTTC	CASSLERGRNYGYTF	TRBJ1-2	-	-	TRBV6-2/TRBV6-3
TGTGCCAGCAGCGCCTATACAGGGCACAGCACAGATACGCAGTATTTT	CASSAYTGHSTDTQYF	TRBJ2-3	few	-	TRBV9
TGTGCCAGCTCAGCACCAACATCCGATGAGCAGTTCTTC	CASSAPTSDEQFF	TRBJ2-1	-	-	TRBV18
TGTGCCAGCAGCCAAACAAGCGGGGGGGCCGACGGGGAGCTGTTTTTT	CASSQTSGGADGELFF	TRBJ2-2	few	TRBD2	TRBV4-2
TGCGCCAGCAGCTTTCAGGGGCAAGAGACCCAGTACTTC	CASSFQGQETQYF	TRBJ2-5	-	-	TRBV5-1
TGTGCCACCAGCAGATCGGTGACAGGGGCAGGTACCGAAGCTTTCTTT	CATSRSVTGAGTEAFF	TRBJ1-1	-	TRBD1	TRBV15
TGTGCCAGCAGCCCGGGCAGCGGGAGGGGGACCTACGAGCAGTACTTC	CASSPGSGRGTYEQYF	TRBJ2-7	-	TRBD2	TRBV6-2/TRBV6-3
TGTGCCAGCAGCACCCGGACAGGGCTCAACACTGAAGCTTTCTTT	CASSTRTGLNTEAFF	TRBJ1-1	few	TRBD1	TRBV7-6
TGTGCCAGCAGTTCCGGGACAGGGCGCACAGATACGCAGTATTTT	CASSSGTGRTDTQYF	TRBJ2-3	-	TRBD1	TRBV7-3
TGTGCCAGCAGCCCCCGACGGGGGATGAACACTGAAGCTTTCTTT	CASSPRRGMNTEAFF	TRBJ1-1	-	-	TRBV7-2
TGCAGCGTTGCCCAGGGGGCGCATCGGGACGGCACTGAAGCTTTCTTT	CSVAQGAHRDGTEAFF	TRBJ1-1	-	TRBD1	TRBV29-1
TGTGCCAGCTCAGGACAGCTGAACACCGGGGAGCTGTTTTTT	CASSGQLNTGELFF	TRBJ2-2	-	-	TRBV18
TGTGCCACCAGTGCGGGTAGCGGCAAAACAGATACGCAGTATTTT	CATSAGSGKTDTQYF	TRBJ2-3	-	-	TRBV24-1
TGTGCCATCAGTGAGTCTGGGACAAACAAAAACATTCAGTACTTC	CAISESGTNKNIQYF	TRBJ2-4	-	-	TRBV10-3
TGTGCCAGCAGTCCAGGGGACGAGACCCAGTACTTC	CASSPGDETQYF	TRBJ2-5	-	-	TRBV27
TGTGCTAGTGGTTTGCTACGGGGAGCTTTCTTT	CASGLLRGAFF	TRBJ1-1	few	-	TRBV12-5